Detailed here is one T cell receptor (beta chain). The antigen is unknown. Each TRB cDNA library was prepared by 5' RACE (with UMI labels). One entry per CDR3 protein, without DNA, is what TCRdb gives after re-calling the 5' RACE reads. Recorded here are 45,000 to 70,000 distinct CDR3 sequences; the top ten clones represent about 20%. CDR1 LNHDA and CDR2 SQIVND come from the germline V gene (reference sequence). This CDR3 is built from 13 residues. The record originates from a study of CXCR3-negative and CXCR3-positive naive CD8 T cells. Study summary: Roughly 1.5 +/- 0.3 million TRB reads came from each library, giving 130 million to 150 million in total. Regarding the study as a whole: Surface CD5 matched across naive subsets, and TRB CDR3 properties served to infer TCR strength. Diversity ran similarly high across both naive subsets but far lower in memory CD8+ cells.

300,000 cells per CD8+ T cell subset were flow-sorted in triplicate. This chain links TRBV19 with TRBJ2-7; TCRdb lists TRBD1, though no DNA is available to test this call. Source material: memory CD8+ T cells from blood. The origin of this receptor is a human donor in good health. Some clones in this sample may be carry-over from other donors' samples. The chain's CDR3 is CASSFTGSYEQYF.